This T cell receptor (beta chain) was recorded in a study of T cells in Graves' hyperthyroidism and ophthalmopathy. On the study more broadly: Pretreatment peripheral blood was obtained at initial diagnosis.

Study-wide findings and caveats: Expanded thyroid clonotypes (above 0.001) were mostly also found in blood.

The CDR3 loop spans 14 amino acids. CDR1 and CDR2 from the germline V gene are KGHDR and SFDVKD. V lost 3 bases, J lost 2 bases, and 9 bases lay in between. This clonotype showed up many times. Its specificity is not known. Amplified TCR beta CDR3 regions derived from RNA transcripts. A first-round RT-PCR of the TCR CDR3 used the HTBI primer set. In TCRdb, the multiplex PCR reads were re-called with MiXCR into one record per CDR3 protein. This sample has about 610,000 distinct CDR3 sequences; about 15% occur once, and the top ten carry 4.3%. Sequencing was carried out using blood. This rearrangement joins TRBV24-1 to TRBJ1-2, with D possibly matching TRBD1 (5 bases). The sequence came from a middle-aged woman with Graves' ophthalmopathy. DNA for the CDR3: TGTGCCACCAGTGATGCAGGGATCAACTATGGCTACACCTTC. Protein: CATSDAGINYGYTF.